The 16 T cell receptor beta chains below come from one sample, sequenced in a study of identical twins (dated by TCRdb to about 2016). To prepare the library, 5' RACE was applied. Reads for this sample came from an Illumina HiSeq 2000. The public reads were reprocessed in TCRdb via fastp at Q25 and MiXCR, keeping in-frame beta chains. Merged by CDR3 protein, the rows form single entries marked with the most common genes and DNA. Present in this sample are 640,000 or so distinct CDR3 sequences, around 6.1% of which were seen just once. The top ten constitute roughly 1.6% of the sample. Sequencing was carried out using naive T cells sorted from blood. The meaning of the sample's cell subset or site label: cells isolated with a human naive T-cell isolation kit. These receptors originate from a man younger than 35 in good health.

This chain connects TRBV12-3 or TRBV12-4 to TRBJ2-3; TRBD2 matches 7 bases. The CDR3 is 14 residues long. With 8 bases clipped from V and 3 bases from J, the junction kept 8 bases outside the gene matches. The CDR3 spells CASWDLAATDTQYF. CDR3 DNA sequence: TGTGCCAGCTGGGACCTAGCGGCAACAGATACGCAGTATTTT.

This clonotype was counted between two and nine times. V gene TRBV6-1 combines with J gene TRBJ1-4, with 7 bases that match TRBD1. The CDR3 spans 14 residues. The junction had 6 bases not matched to a gene; V was cut back by 1 base and J by 10 bases. CDR1 is MNHNS, CDR2 SASEGT, per germline. CDR3 sequence reads: CASSEGRGIGKLFF. The CDR3 bases are TGTGCCAGCAGTGAAGGCAGGGGGATAGGAAAACTGTTTTTT.

V gene TRBV7-9 combines with J gene TRBJ1-1; no clear D. V gave up 3 bases and J gave up 4 bases, with 6 bases separating them. This CDR3 contains 12 residues. In germline, CDR1 is SEHNR, CDR2 FQNEAQ (reference sequence). The CDR3 DNA follows: TGTGCCAGCAGCTTCTACAGCACTGAAGCTTTCTTT. It specifies CASSFYSTEAFF.

The sample holds many counts of this clonotype. The chain links TRBV18 to TRBJ2-7; TRBD1 might be the D (6 bases). The CDR3 length is 14 residues. Trimming pared 3 bases from V and 3 bases from J, leaving 12 bases between. Germline V gene data show CDR1 as KGHSH and CDR2 as LQKENI. The DNA of the CDR3 is TGTGCCAGCTCACCTCCAGGGGATAACTACGAGCAGTACTTC. It translates to CASSPPGDNYEQYF.

Details on this clonotype: This may be a read error: a much more frequent sequence differs by one nucleotide. V usage is TRBV20-1 and J usage is TRBJ1-6; 10 nucleotides agree with TRBD1. Germline loops: CDR1 DFQATT, CDR2 SNEGSKA (reference sequence). This CDR3 comprises 15 residues. This CDR3 is CCARTGQGMNSPLHF. CDR3 sequence (DNA): TGCTGTGCGAGGACGGGACAGGGGATGAATTCACCCCTCCACTTT.

This clonotype was counted many times. The V and J genes are TRBV20-1 and TRBJ2-5, with D possibly matching TRBD1 (5 bases). Trimming cost V 5 bases and J 5 bases, with 15 bases left between them. The CDR3 consists of 13 residues. Germline V gene sequence: CDR1 DFQATT, CDR2 SNEGSKA (reference sequence). In DNA, the CDR3 is TGCAGTGCTCCCCAGGGTTTTTGGGAGACCCAGTACTTC. This gives the protein CSAPQGFWETQYF.

This clonotype was seen at least ten times. The genes are TRBV27 and TRBJ2-1, with a possible D match to TRBD2 (6 bases). From germline, CDR1 is MNHEY and CDR2 SMNVEV (reference sequence). Trimming stripped 6 bases from V and 6 bases from J, with 15 bases between. The length of the CDR3 is 14 residues. This CDR3 is CASRPGLGFNEQFF. The CDR3 region has the DNA TGTGCCAGCAGACCGGGACTTGGTTTCAATGAGCAGTTCTTC.

This clonotype appeared many times. The J gene is TRBJ2-1, the V gene TRBV4-1; TRBD2 agrees at 7 bases. Germline CDR1 and CDR2: MGHRA and YSYEKL. CDR3 length: 15 amino acids. Germline trimming cut 0 bases from V and 7 bases from J; bases unmatched to any gene: 6. The CDR3 here is CASSQELAGRNEQFF. The DNA of the CDR3 is TGCGCCAGCAGCCAAGAATTAGCGGGTAGAAATGAGCAGTTCTTC.

The chain employs TRBV12-3 or TRBV12-4 and TRBJ1-1, with a tentative D call TRBD1 (6 bases). The CDR3 is 15 residues long. V was clipped by 7 bases and J by 1 base, with 16 bases between them. The CDR3 DNA is TGTGCCAGCATCTCAGGGGAGGGTTGGAACACTGAAGCTTTCTTT. Its protein is CASISGEGWNTEAFF.

The table lists this clonotype with many counts. V and J are TRBV5-1 and TRBJ2-1; the match to TRBD1 covers 7 bases. Germline V gene data show CDR1 as SGHRS and CDR2 as YFSETQ. V shed 8 bases and J 1 base; nucleotides not matched to a gene: 9. The CDR3 runs 15 residues. CDR3 region: CASTTGTASYNEQFF. The CDR3 DNA reads TGCGCCAGTACAACTGGGACAGCATCCTACAATGAGCAGTTCTTC.

The chain recombines TRBV7-9 with TRBJ2-1; D is perhaps TRBD2 (6 bases). The germline V gene has CDR1 SEHNR and CDR2 FQNEAQ (reference sequence). With 2 bases removed from V and 5 bases from J, the gap between germline ends came to 16 bases. This CDR3 contains 16 residues. The CDR3 loop reads CASSLWLPGTHNEQFF. The CDR3 DNA is TGTGCCAGCAGCTTATGGCTCCCCGGGACTCACAATGAGCAGTTCTTC. Full variable domain (remainder filled in from reference TRBV7-9 and TRBJ2-1): DTGVSQNPRHKITKRGQNVTFRCDPISEHNRLYWYRQTLGQGPEFLTYFQNEAQLEKSRLLSDRFSAERPKGSFSTLEIQRTEQGDSAMYLCASSLWLPGTHNEQFFGPGTRLTVL.

The V gene is TRBV28, the J gene TRBJ2-4; no definite D call. CDR1 MDHEN and CDR2 SYDVKM come from the germline V gene. CDR3 size: 18 residues. V lost 5 bases to trimming and J lost 0 bases, with 20 bases between them. CDR3 protein: CASSPQLNAILAKNIQYF. The CDR3 bases are TGTGCCAGCAGTCCACAACTGAACGCGATCTTAGCCAAAAACATTCAGTACTTC.

The V call is TRBV6-1, the J call TRBJ1-6; tentative D call: TRBD1 (6 bases). Germline V lookup: CDR1 MNHNS, CDR2 SASEGT. The CDR3 spans 14 residues. V shed 6 bases and J shed 7 bases, with 13 bases lying between them. The CDR3 nucleotides read TGTGCCAGCAGCTCAAATCAGGGGAATTCACCCCTCCACTTT. It encodes CASSSNQGNSPLHF.

This clonotype was observed a few times. This chain joins TRBV12-3 or TRBV12-4 and TRBJ2-7; no clear D gene. The length of the CDR3 is 12 residues. V lost 4 bases, J lost 3 bases, and 7 bases lay in between. The DNA for the CDR3 is TGTGCCAGCAGTTCCGGGTTCTACGAGCAGTACGTC. Translation: CASSSGFYEQYV.

This clonotype has ten or more counts. The rearrangement joins TRBV10-3 to TRBJ1-2; maybe TRBD1 (5 bases). V lost 8 bases and J lost 8, with 9 bases in between. This CDR3 comprises 10 residues. Germline V gives CDR1 ENHRY, CDR2 SYGVKD. CDR3: CAIFREGYTF. Here the CDR3 DNA reads TGTGCCATCTTCAGGGAAGGCTACACCTTC.

The sample holds many counts of this clonotype. The genes are TRBV20-1 and TRBJ2-1; 9 bases map to TRBD2. The germline V gene encodes CDR1 DFQATT and CDR2 SNEGSKA (reference sequence). The J segment lost 8 bases and the V segment lost 8 bases, leaving 7 bases of the junction unmatched. The CDR3 consists of 12 residues. CDR3 sequence: CSSGLAPDEQFF. The CDR3 DNA reads TGCAGTTCGGGACTAGCTCCCGATGAGCAGTTCTTC.